The source of this T cell receptor (beta chain) is a study of brain T cells in children with intractable seizures. This table comes from immunoSEQ multiplex PCR, and its TCRdb copy is limited to in-frame clones, with some not included. The sample consists of 50,000 to 80,000 clones, roughly 95% of them appearing once. Germline lookup yields CDR1 MGHRA and CDR2 YSYEKL. Trimming removed 7 bases from V and 0 bases from J, with 15 bases in between. The CDR3 is 15 residues long. As for this clone: As yet, its antigen is unknown.

Study observations and caveats: Pre- and post-surgery blood differed in depth, so pre-surgery absences may be undersampling.

The material was peripheral blood, obtained at surgery. V is TRBV4-1 and J is TRBJ1-2, with a tentative D call TRBD1 (6 bases). The TCR originated in a boy less than two years old with focal cortical dysplasia and intractable seizures. CDR3 sequence: CASTPGGTSNYGYTF. The CDR3 coding sequence is TGCGCCAGCACCCCGGGTGGGACATCTAACTATGGCTACACCTTC.